This TCR beta chain is drawn from a study of blood T cell repertoires in COVID-19. Overall study context: T cells, B-cell-depleted T cells, or PBMCs provided the cDNA or gDNA that served as material.

In the original workflow: Scientists estimated how many nucleated cells there were by amplifying reference gene primers. TCRdb's copy holds only in-frame clones and misses some; the assay was immunoSEQ multiplex PCR. V and J calls and clone size follow that table, whereas D and trimming were derived from the DNA. Among some 180,000 clones listed, over 75% were seen once. Germline V lookup: CDR1 SGHVS, CDR2 FQNEAQ. Between the trimmed V and J ends, which lost 5 bases and 7 bases, there was a span of 24 bases. The CDR3 is 17 amino acids. What was sequenced was peripheral blood. The chain joins TRBV7-8 to TRBJ2-1, with D perhaps TRBD1 (6 bases). This clonotype originated in a man aged 45-65 years with COVID-19, enrolled during active disease. The CDR3 here is CASSREGGRGSWNEQFF. The CDR3 nucleotides read TGTGCCAGCAGCCGCGAGGGCGGCAGGGGATCTTGGAATGAGCAGTTCTTC. Full variable domain (remainder filled in from reference TRBV7-8 and TRBJ2-1): GAGVSQSPRYKVAKRGQDVALRCDPISGHVSLFWYQQALGQGPEFLTYFQNEAQLDKSGLPSDRFFAERPEGSVSTLKIQRTQQEDSAVYLCASSREGGRGSWNEQFFGPGTRLTVL.